A single sample gave rise to the 15 T cell receptor beta chains below, sequenced in a study of blood T cell repertoires in COVID-19. Sequenced by immunoSEQ multiplex PCR; TCRdb stores in-frame clones only, minus some. The table includes some 60,000 clones, more than 60% detected once. The sequenced sample was peripheral blood. The receptors stem from a woman aged 45 to 65 with active or convalescent COVID-19.

This chain links TRBV28 with TRBJ2-1; a weak D match, TRBD1 (5 bases). Per the germline V gene, CDR1 is MDHEN and CDR2 is SYDVKM. The CDR3 is 14 amino acids. V dropped 3 bases and J dropped 0 bases, with 6 bases sitting between them. CDR3 protein: CASSFRASYNEQFF. CDR3 DNA sequence: TGTGCCAGCAGTTTCAGGGCCTCCTACAATGAGCAGTTCTTC.

J is TRBJ1-2 and V is TRBV10-3, with D unresolved. The germline V gene encodes CDR1 ENHRY and CDR2 SYGVKD. This CDR3 is built from 12 residues. V dropped 2 bases and J dropped 3 bases, with 4 bases sitting between them. The CDR3 region is CAISEEDYGYTF. CDR3 nucleotides: TGTGCCATCAGTGAGGAGGACTATGGCTACACCTTC.

The genes are TRBV15 and TRBJ2-3; 9 bases align to TRBD2. V shed 3 bases and J 2 bases; nucleotides not matched to a gene: 3. The CDR3 totals 15 residues. Germline V lookup: CDR1 LNHNV, CDR2 YYDKDF (reference sequence). The CDR3 DNA reads TGTGCCACCAGCAGTTTAGCGGGGGCCACAGATACGCAGTATTTT. It specifies CATSSLAGATDTQYF.

The genes are TRBV11-2 and TRBJ1-4; D gene uncertain. Germline assignment: CDR1 SGHAT and CDR2 FQNNGV. V was trimmed by 3 bases and J by 6 bases, leaving 20 bases between them. This CDR3 has 17 amino acids. The chain's CDR3 is CASSLGRVSLSDEKLFF. The DNA for the CDR3 is TGTGCCAGCAGCTTGGGTCGGGTTTCCCTATCGGATGAAAAACTGTTTTTT.

DNA of the CDR3: TGTGCCAGTAGTATAGGTAGCGGGAACTATGGCTACACCTTC. It yields the protein CASSIGSGNYGYTF. This chain links TRBV19 with TRBJ1-2, with unresolved D. The germline V gene has CDR1 LNHDA and CDR2 SQIVND (reference sequence). Deletions cut 1 base from V and 2 bases from J, with 8 bases between. This CDR3 comprises 14 residues.

V gene TRBV15 combines with J gene TRBJ1-6; D is ambiguous. CDR3 length: 14 residues. Trimming stripped 1 base from V and 10 bases from J, with 11 bases between. Germline lookup yields CDR1 LNHNV and CDR2 YYDKDF (reference sequence). The CDR3 here is CATSRAGVGSPLHF. Here the CDR3 DNA reads TGTGCCACCAGCAGAGCCGGGGTAGGGTCACCCCTCCACTTT.

The chain links TRBV30 to TRBJ1-3; TRBD1 matches at 10 bases. V was clipped by 8 bases and J by 0 bases; unmatched bases: 4. Per the germline V gene, CDR1 is GTSNPN and CDR2 is SVGIG (reference sequence). The CDR3 covers 14 residues. The CDR3 protein is CATGQGISGNTIYF. For the CDR3, the DNA is TGTGCCACGGGACAGGGGATCTCTGGAAACACCATATATTTT.

The table lists this clone with a few counts. The chain combines TRBV28 with TRBJ1-2; D ambiguous. V was pared by 2 bases and J by 5 bases, with 15 bases between. Per the germline V gene, CDR1 is MDHEN and CDR2 is SYDVKM. This CDR3 has 15 residues. DNA of the CDR3: TGTGCCAGCAGTTTAACTTTTCGTCAGGTTTATGGCTACACCTTC. Encoded protein: CASSLTFRQVYGYTF.

This clone was seen only once. The genes are TRBV2 and TRBJ2-7; a weak D match, TRBD2 (5 bases). Trimming pared 11 bases from V and 0 bases from J, leaving 14 bases between. Germline values: CDR1 SNHLY, CDR2 FYNNEI. The length of the CDR3 is 13 residues. The CDR3 here is CASKAVSSYEQYF. CDR3 DNA: TGTGCCTCGAAAGCGGTGAGCTCCTACGAGCAGTACTTC.

The J gene is TRBJ2-7, the V gene TRBV6-5, with 10 bases matching TRBD1. With V trimmed by 8 bases and J by 7 bases, 11 bases remained unmatched. The germline V gene encodes CDR1 MNHEY and CDR2 SVGAGI. This CDR3 contains 14 residues. The CDR3 DNA is TGTGCCAGCCTACCGGGACAGGGGCCTATGGAGCAGTACTTC. This encodes CASLPGQGPMEQYF.

The genes are TRBV20-1 and TRBJ1-2, with a possible D match to TRBD1 (6 bases). Germline assignment: CDR1 DFQATT and CDR2 SNEGSKA (reference sequence). CDR3 size: 15 residues. Trimming pared 3 bases from V and 4 bases from J, leaving 18 bases between. The DNA for the CDR3 is TGCAGTGCTAGTTCTCCGGAGGGGGGGAGCTATGGCTACACCTTC. Encoded protein: CSASSPEGGSYGYTF.

This clone occurred once. The chain employs TRBV5-4 and TRBJ2-7; perhaps TRBD2 as D (5 bases). This CDR3 has 14 amino acids. Trimming left V 2 bases short and J 5 bases short, with 14 bases between. The V gene's germline CDR1 is SGHNT and CDR2 YYREEE (reference sequence). DNA for the CDR3: TGTGCCAGCAGCTTCACCGGGAACCCGCACGAGCAGTACTTC. Translating it yields CASSFTGNPHEQYF.

The chain links TRBV9 to TRBJ1-1; D ambiguous. Between the trimmed V and J ends, which lost 4 bases and 4 bases, there was a span of 11 bases. Germline V lookup: CDR1 SGDLS, CDR2 YYNGEE. The CDR3 has 13 amino acids. CDR3 residues: CASSPAGGTEAFF. The DNA for the CDR3 is TGTGCCAGCAGCCCCGCGGGTGGCACTGAAGCTTTCTTT.

The chain recombines TRBV2 with TRBJ1-1; D is undetermined. There are 16 residues in the CDR3. V lost 6 bases and J 3 bases, leaving 20 bases between the germline ends. Germline V gives CDR1 SNHLY, CDR2 FYNNEI. CDR3 protein: CASRPSGTGMDTEAFF. The CDR3 nucleotides are TGTGCCAGCAGGCCCTCCGGAACCGGGATGGACACTGAAGCTTTCTTT.

This clone turned up a few times. The chain combines TRBV7-2 with TRBJ1-5; the D is unclear. V was shortened by 2 bases and J by 4 bases, with 18 bases between the two germline ends. The germline CDR1 and CDR2 sequences are SGHTA and FQGNSA. CDR3 length: 17 amino acids. For the CDR3, the DNA is TGTGCCAGCAGCTTAATCGGGTATCGACCTATTAATCAGCCCCAGCATTTT. It specifies CASSLIGYRPINQPQHF.